This T cell receptor beta chain was identified in a study of T cell changes during pregnancy in multiple sclerosis (dated by TCRdb to the late 2010s). About the full investigation: The study looked at changes in the T cell repertoire across pregnancy in women with multiple sclerosis.

On this clone itself: Its antigen target is currently unknown. The sample holds no much larger clone one base away, and base qualities are not on file.

The library relied on the immunoSEQ multiplex PCR assay. TCRdb carries this immuneACCESS record with in-frame sequences only. Its versions omit some clonotypes, under half of them owing to an unresolved V gene in the studies checked, with the rest unexplained. The sample includes fewer than 55,000 clones, with 85% to 95% observed a single time. The ten largest clones take up 0.5% of the sample. The CDR3 goes from the cysteine to the phenylalanine over 16 residues. The read is trimmed to its CDR3 DNA, 48 bases read in frame from base 1. The germline ends are 16 bases apart after V is trimmed by 0 bases and J by 7 bases. Based on the germline V gene, the CDR1 and CDR2 sequences are SGHVS and FQNEAQ.

Recombination connected TRBV7-8 to TRBJ2-1, with the identity of the D gene unclear. The TCR originated in a female donor with multiple sclerosis, enrolled in a pregnancy study. The starting material was CD4+ T cells from peripheral blood mononuclear cells, obtained in the third trimester of pregnancy. The CDR3 region reads CASSLARSRLMNEQFF. The sequence in DNA is TGTGCCAGCAGCTTAGCCCGGTCTAGGCTTATGAATGAGCAGTTCTTC.